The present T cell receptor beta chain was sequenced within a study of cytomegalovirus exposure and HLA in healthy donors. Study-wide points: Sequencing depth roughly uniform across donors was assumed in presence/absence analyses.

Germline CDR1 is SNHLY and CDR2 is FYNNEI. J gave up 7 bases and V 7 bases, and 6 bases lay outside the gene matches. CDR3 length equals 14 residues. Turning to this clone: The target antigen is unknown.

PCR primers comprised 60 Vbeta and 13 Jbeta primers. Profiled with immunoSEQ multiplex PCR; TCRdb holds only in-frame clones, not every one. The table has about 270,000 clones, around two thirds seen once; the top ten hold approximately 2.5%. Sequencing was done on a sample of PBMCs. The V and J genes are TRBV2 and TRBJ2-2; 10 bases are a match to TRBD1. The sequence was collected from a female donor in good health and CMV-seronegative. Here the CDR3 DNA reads TGTGCCAGCAAGACAGGGGGCGCAGTCGGGGAGCTGTTTTTT. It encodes CASKTGGAVGELFF.